These 30 T cell receptor beta chains share one sample of origin, sequenced in a study of cytomegalovirus exposure and HLA in healthy donors. This PCR relied on a set of 60 Vbeta primers and 13 Jbeta primers. Repertoires were generated with immunoSEQ multiplex PCR, while TCRdb's copy carries only in-frame clones and drops some. The sample shows under 200,000 clones, roughly four fifths of them seen only once. Sequencing was performed on PBMCs. The source of these receptors is a woman between 50 and 59 years old in good health and CMV-seronegative.

The chain couples TRBV30 to TRBJ2-5; possible D gene TRBD2, 6 bases. V shed 4 bases and J shed 2 bases, with 14 bases lying between them. CDR3 length: 14 residues. Germline loops: CDR1 GTSNPN, CDR2 SVGIG (reference sequence). CDR3 nucleotides: TGTGCCTGGAATCGCGGGGCCGTTCAAGAGACCCAGTACTTC. Protein product: CAWNRGAVQETQYF.

The V call is TRBV19, the J call TRBJ2-5, with 7 bases that match TRBD1. Germline values: CDR1 LNHDA, CDR2 SQIVND (reference sequence). The CDR3 is 14 amino acids. Trimming at V came to 3 bases and at J to 5 bases, leaving 6 bases not matched to a gene. CDR3 loop: CASSIFLGGETQYF. The DNA for the CDR3 is TGTGCCAGTAGTATTTTTTTAGGGGGCGAGACCCAGTACTTC.

The chain is built from TRBV2 and TRBJ1-2; D ambiguous. Trimming removed 6 bases at V and 10 bases at J, with 18 bases between. The CDR3 sequence is 13 residues long. Germline CDR1 reads SNHLY; CDR2 reads FYNNEI. As DNA, the CDR3 is TGTGCCAGCAGAGGACTAAGGACCGGGTCCTACACCTTC. Protein: CASRGLRTGSYTF.

The table lists this clone with a count of one. This chain joins TRBV7-2 and TRBJ2-5; D is possibly TRBD1 (6 bases). Trimming took off 5 bases at V and 5 bases at J, with 12 bases between the two ends. This CDR3 contains 13 residues. In germline, CDR1 is SGHTA, CDR2 FQGNSA. The CDR3 DNA sequence: TGTGCCAGCAGCGCCGGACAGCGGGAGACCCAGTACTTC. Translating gives CASSAGQRETQYF.

The V and J genes are TRBV28 and TRBJ1-2; D possibly corresponds to TRBD1 (6 bases). V was cut by 5 bases and J by 7 bases, with 17 bases left in between. CDR1 is MDHEN and CDR2 is SYDVKM in the germline V gene. CDR3 length equals 14 residues. CDR3 in DNA: TGTGCCAGCAGTCAGGACAGTTTGGGTGGTGGCTACACCTTC. This encodes CASSQDSLGGGYTF.

The chain uses TRBV19 and TRBJ2-2; weak D call: TRBD1 (5 bases). The CDR3 sequence is 12 residues long. The germline CDR1 and CDR2 sequences are LNHDA and SQIVND (reference sequence). V shed 7 bases and J shed 5 bases, with 8 bases lying between them. CDR3 residues: CASKGETGELFF. CDR3 coding DNA: TGTGCCAGTAAAGGGGAAACCGGGGAGCTGTTTTTT.

The gene calls are TRBV5-6 and TRBJ1-2; possible D gene TRBD1, 6 bases. The CDR3 is made up of 14 amino acids. CDR1 is SGHDT, CDR2 YYEEEE, per germline. V was pared by 4 bases and J by 1 base, with 11 bases between. The CDR3 here is CASSGQIINYGYTF. Written as DNA, the CDR3 is TGTGCCAGCAGCGGACAGATCATTAACTATGGCTACACCTTC. The full variable domain, its missing parts supplied by reference TRBV5-6 and TRBJ1-2, is DAGVTQSPTHLIKTRGQQVTLRCSPKSGHDTVSWYQQALGQGPQFIFQYYEEEERQRGNFPDRFSGHQFPNYSSELNVNALLLGDSALYLCASSGQIINYGYTFGSGTRLTVV.

V usage is TRBV28 and J usage is TRBJ2-7; the match to TRBD1 covers 9 bases. The V gene's germline CDR1 is MDHEN and CDR2 SYDVKM. The CDR3 sequence is 16 residues long. Losses at the gene ends were 5 bases for V and 5 bases for J; bases not matched to a gene: 13. CDR3 nucleotide sequence: TGTGCCAGCAGTGGTCCTCCTGGGACAGGGCTTGACGAGCAGTACTTC. Its protein is CASSGPPGTGLDEQYF.

V gene TRBV7-2 combines with J gene TRBJ2-5; 11 positions agree with TRBD2. This CDR3 region has 16 residues. V lost 3 bases, J lost 2 bases, and 5 bases stayed unmatched. Per germline, CDR1 SGHTA and CDR2 FQGNSA. Here the CDR3 reads CASSFRRLAGQETQYF. The CDR3 DNA is TGTGCCAGCAGCTTCAGGAGACTAGCGGGGCAAGAGACCCAGTACTTC.

The chain recombines TRBV30 with TRBJ1-1, with a weak D call TRBD1 (5 bases). Between the trimmed V and J ends, which lost 1 base and 5 bases, there was a span of 11 bases. CDR3 length: 13 amino acids. CDR1 is GTSNPN and CDR2 is SVGIG in the germline V gene (reference sequence). In DNA, the CDR3 is TGTGCCTGGAGTGGCGGGGGAGAGACTGAAGCTTTCTTT. It translates to CAWSGGGETEAFF.

V and J are TRBV20-1 and TRBJ2-5, with D tentatively TRBD1 (5 bases). The J call could be wrong; TRBJ2-7 is a better fit for the DNA end. This CDR3 comprises 11 residues. Germline CDR1 and CDR2: DFQATT and SNEGSKA (reference sequence). CDR3 amino acids: CSADSLGEQYF. CDR3 DNA: TGCAGTGCTGACAGCTTGGGCGAGCAGTACTTC.

The chain combines TRBV4-3 with TRBJ2-1, with D perhaps matching TRBD2 (6 bases). Germline assignment: CDR1 LGHNA and CDR2 YSLEER. The CDR3 extends over 16 amino acids. Trimming pared 0 bases from V and 6 bases from J, leaving 15 bases between. The CDR3 loop reads CASSQEWRGDLNEQFF. The DNA of the CDR3 is TGCGCCAGCAGCCAAGAGTGGCGGGGCGATCTCAATGAGCAGTTCTTC.

This sequence joins TRBV28 and TRBJ2-2; 8 bases align to TRBD1. This CDR3 has 16 amino acids. The germline gives CDR1 MDHEN, CDR2 SYDVKM. J lost 0 bases, V lost 8 bases, and 8 bases had no gene match. CDR3 sequence reads: CASRGQGSPNTGELFF. DNA of the CDR3: TGTGCCAGCCGTGGACAGGGAAGCCCGAACACCGGGGAGCTGTTTTTT.

This sequence joins TRBV6-5 and TRBJ1-2; D is unclear. CDR1 MNHEY and CDR2 SVGAGI come from the germline V gene. The CDR3 runs to 13 residues. Between the trimmed V and J ends, which lost 4 bases and 8 bases, there was a span of 14 bases. The CDR3 coding sequence is TGTGCCAGCAGTTCTTGGCCAACCGGGGGCTACACCTTC. This gives the protein CASSSWPTGGYTF.

In this sample, this clone turned up once. Compared with germline, one end of the junction differs, possibly owing to a read error. The chain is built from TRBV15 and TRBJ2-7; no reliable D call. The germline CDR1 and CDR2 sequences are LNHNV and YYDKDF (reference sequence). The CDR3 loop spans 14 amino acids. The CDR3 coding sequence is TGTGCCACCAGCGGAGAGGCTTCCTCCTACGAGCAGTACTTC. It specifies CATSGEASSYEQYF.

This clone has more than one count but fewer than ten. J is TRBJ2-7 and V is TRBV5-1, with a weak D call TRBD1 (5 bases). V lost 0 bases and J lost 2, with 9 bases in between. Germline assignment: CDR1 SGHRS and CDR2 YFSETQ. The CDR3 spans 14 residues. CDR3 sequence: CASSLDRRTYEQYF. CDR3 DNA sequence: TGCGCCAGCAGCTTGGACAGGAGAACCTACGAGCAGTACTTC.

The chain combines TRBV30 with TRBJ1-5; 8 bases map to TRBD1. The V segment lost 7 bases and the J segment 9 bases; nucleotides outside the gene matches: 8. In germline, CDR1 is GTSNPN, CDR2 SVGIG (reference sequence). The CDR3 has 12 residues. This CDR3 is CASRGQAGPQHF. CDR3 nucleotides: TGTGCCTCCAGGGGGCAAGCGGGGCCCCAGCATTTT. Complete variable domain (other parts from reference TRBV30 and TRBJ1-5): SQTIHQWPATLVQPVGSPLSLECTVEGTSNPNLYWYRQAAGRGLQLLFYSVGIGQISSEVPQNLSASRPQDRQFILSSKKLLLSDSGFYLCASRGQAGPQHFGDGTRLSIL.

This clone was detected once. The chain carries TRBV7-9 and TRBJ2-5; D ambiguous. Germline lookup yields CDR1 SEHNR and CDR2 FQNEAQ (reference sequence). The V end was cut by 5 bases, the J end by 4 bases, with 14 bases between. This CDR3 has 14 amino acids. In nucleotides, the CDR3 is TGTGCCAGCAGCCCAGGTATCGGCGTAGAGACCCAGTACTTC. It translates to CASSPGIGVETQYF. Supplemented by reference TRBV7-9 and TRBJ2-5, the full variable domain reads DTGVSQNPRHKITKRGQNVTFRCDPISEHNRLYWYRQTLGQGPEFLTYFQNEAQLEKSRLLSDRFSAERPKGSFSTLEIQRTEQGDSAMYLCASSPGIGVETQYFGPGTRLLVL.

This chain links TRBV18 with TRBJ2-3; 8 nucleotides agree with TRBD1. The CDR3 is 14 residues long. Germline V gene sequence: CDR1 KGHSH, CDR2 LQKENI. Germline trimming cut 3 bases from V and 5 bases from J; bases unmatched to any gene: 4. CDR3 region: CASSPRQGRDTQYF. In nucleotides, the CDR3 is TGTGCCAGCTCACCCAGACAGGGGCGAGATACGCAGTATTTT.

The chain couples TRBV5-1 to TRBJ1-4; the match to TRBD1 covers 7 bases. Germline loops: CDR1 SGHRS, CDR2 YFSETQ. Trimming cost V 4 bases and J 13 bases; bases outside gene matches: 7. The CDR3 spans 12 residues. CDR3 sequence: CASSQGGEVLFF. The CDR3 nucleotides are TGCGCCAGCAGCCAAGGGGGCGAGGTACTGTTTTTT.

This clone was recorded a few times. The V call is TRBV5-6, the J call TRBJ2-7, with D unclear. The ends were cut back, 2 bases at V and 2 bases at J, with 5 bases in the middle. Germline V lookup: CDR1 SGHDT, CDR2 YYEEEE. This CDR3 comprises 12 residues. The CDR3 reads CASSFTAYEQYF. The CDR3 DNA follows: TGTGCCAGCAGCTTTACAGCCTACGAGCAGTACTTC.

The rearrangement joins TRBV18 to TRBJ2-3, with 7 positions matching TRBD2. The CDR3 is 14 amino acids. V lost 2 bases to trimming and J lost 3 bases; unmatched junction nucleotides: 2. Germline V gene sequence: CDR1 KGHSH, CDR2 LQKENI. The CDR3 is CASSPMGGTDTQYF. The CDR3 nucleotides are TGTGCCAGCTCACCAATGGGGGGGACAGATACGCAGTATTTT.

The chain joins TRBV27 to TRBJ1-1, with unresolved D. V lost 3 bases to trimming and J lost 0 bases, with 8 bases between them. Germline CDR1 is MNHEY and CDR2 is SMNVEV (reference sequence). The CDR3 is 14 residues long. CDR3 region: CASSFRGLNTEAFF. Here the CDR3 DNA reads TGTGCCAGCAGTTTTAGAGGATTGAACACTGAAGCTTTCTTT.

This clone came up a few times. The chain is built from TRBV6-1 and TRBJ2-3, with 11 bases that match TRBD2. This CDR3 is 18 amino acids long. The germline V gene encodes CDR1 MNHNS and CDR2 SASEGT. Germline trimming cut 3 bases from V and 0 bases from J; bases unmatched to any gene: 8. Here the CDR3 reads CASSDSGRASSSTDTQYF. Written as DNA, the CDR3 is TGTGCCAGCAGTGATAGCGGGAGGGCCTCTTCTAGCACAGATACGCAGTATTTT.

The rearrangement uses TRBV7-9 and TRBJ2-3; TRBD2 matches at 9 bases. Trimming removed 5 bases from V and 1 base from J; junction bases left unmatched: 10. The CDR3 spans 17 residues. The germline CDR1 and CDR2 sequences are SEHNR and FQNEAQ (reference sequence). The CDR3 region is CASSHPLAGEGTDTQYF. CDR3 DNA sequence: TGTGCCAGCAGCCATCCTTTAGCGGGAGAGGGCACAGATACGCAGTATTTT. The full variable domain, rest sourced from reference TRBV7-9 and TRBJ2-3, is DTGVSQNPRHKITKRGQNVTFRCDPISEHNRLYWYRQTLGQGPEFLTYFQNEAQLEKSRLLSDRFSAERPKGSFSTLEIQRTEQGDSAMYLCASSHPLAGEGTDTQYFGPGTRLTVL.

Only a few counts were recorded for this clone. The gene calls are TRBV7-2 and TRBJ2-4; D call uncertain. V was cut by 1 base and J by 6 bases, with 7 bases left in between. The CDR3 contains 13 residues. Germline V gene lookup returns CDR1 SGHTA and CDR2 FQGNSA. The CDR3, as DNA: TGTGCCAGCAGCTTAGTCCCGGGAAACATTCAGTACTTC. Its protein is CASSLVPGNIQYF.

V usage is TRBV27 and J usage is TRBJ2-1; 8 bases agree with TRBD2. This CDR3 region has 14 residues. Per the germline V gene, CDR1 is MNHEY and CDR2 is SMNVEV (reference sequence). The trim removed 3 bases at V and 5 bases at J, leaving 3 bases unmatched. CDR3 DNA sequence: TGTGCCAGCAGTTTGACTAGCGATAACAATGAGCAGTTCTTC. Protein: CASSLTSDNNEQFF.

This rearrangement joins TRBV21-1 to TRBJ2-7; the table assigns TRBD1, which was not confirmed against the DNA. TRBV21-1 constitutes a pseudogene. CDR3 size: 15 residues. The CDR3: CASSPDRGYPYEQYF. The CDR3 nucleotides read TGTGCCAGCAGCCCTGACAGGGGATACCCCTACGAGCAGTACTTC.

V usage is TRBV4-1 and J usage is TRBJ1-1; maybe TRBD1 (6 bases). Germline V lookup: CDR1 MGHRA, CDR2 YSYEKL. Trimming shortened V by 6 bases and J by 1 base, and 12 bases separated the two germline ends. This CDR3 region has 14 residues. CDR3 sequence: CASRPDRTNTEAFF. The CDR3 nucleotides are TGCGCCAGCAGGCCGGACAGAACGAACACTGAAGCTTTCTTT.

The J gene is TRBJ2-1, the V gene TRBV5-6, with D unclear. CDR3 size: 16 residues. The V and J ends lost 4 bases and 0 bases respectively, with 14 bases between them. Germline CDR1 is SGHDT and CDR2 is YYEEEE. In nucleotides, the CDR3 is TGTGCCAGCAGCCCTACTGGAACGGGCTCCTACAATGAGCAGTTCTTC. Its translation: CASSPTGTGSYNEQFF.